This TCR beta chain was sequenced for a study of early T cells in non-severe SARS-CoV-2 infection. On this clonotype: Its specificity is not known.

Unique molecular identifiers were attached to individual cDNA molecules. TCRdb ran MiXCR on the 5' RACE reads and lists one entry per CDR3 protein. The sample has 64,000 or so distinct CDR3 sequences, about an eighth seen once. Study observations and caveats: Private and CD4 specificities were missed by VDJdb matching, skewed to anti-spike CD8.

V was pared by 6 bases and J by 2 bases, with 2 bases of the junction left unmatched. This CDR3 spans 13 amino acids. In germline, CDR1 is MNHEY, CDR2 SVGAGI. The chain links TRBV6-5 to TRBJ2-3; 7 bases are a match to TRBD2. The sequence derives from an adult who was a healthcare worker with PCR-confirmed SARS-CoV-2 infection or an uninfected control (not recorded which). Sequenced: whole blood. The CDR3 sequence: CASRGGNTDTQYF. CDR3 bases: TGTGCCAGCAGGGGAGGGAACACAGATACGCAGTATTTT.